This TCR beta chain was observed in a study of cytomegalovirus exposure and HLA in healthy donors. PCR involved 60 Vbeta and 13 Jbeta primers. TCRdb keeps only in-frame clones here, not all; method: immunoSEQ multiplex PCR. The sample lists some 110,000 clones; around 69% were seen once. A note on this clone: The antigen remains unidentified.

The germline CDR1 and CDR2 sequences are PRHDT and FYEKMQ (reference sequence). The CDR3 contains 14 residues. Trimming pared 3 bases from V and 1 base from J, leaving 10 bases between. Study findings and constraints: About 90% or about 30% of the time was how often most TCR beta V segments were productive, according to an earlier analysis. In a later analysis, a missense DCLRE1C variant was linked to TCR beta V- and J-gene trimming. Among TCR beta chains of equal frequency, HLA-associated ones were more clonally expanded in a later analysis. Certain sequence variants were highly shared and formed a cluster, and this cluster was likely a sequencing artifact.

The source material was PBMCs. The source of this sequence is a woman aged 40 to 50 in good health and CMV-seropositive. The chain recombines TRBV13 with TRBJ2-7, with D maybe TRBD2 (6 bases). CDR3 in DNA: TGTGCCAGCAGCTTTCAGCGGGCATCCTACGAGCAGTACTTC. This translates into CASSFQRASYEQYF.